What follows is one TCR beta chain and its context. The specificity of this receptor is unknown. The record has no base qualities; no much larger clone is one base away. This specimen belongs to a study of Ad26.COV2.S vaccination and SARS-CoV-2 variants (dated by TCRdb to 2020 to 2022). Regarding the research as a whole: Donors in the vaccine arm were drawn from COV1001, a multicentre, randomized, double-blind, placebo-controlled phase I-IIa trial testing Ad26.COV2.S in healthy adults. Dosing of Ad26.COV2.S was intramuscular, at either 5x10^10 or 1x10^11 viral particles, delivered as one shot or as two shots spaced 56 days apart. The specificity and breadth of SARS-CoV-2-reactive T cell receptors after Ad26.COV2.S vaccination were assessed by TCRbeta repertoire sequencing. A total of around 32 samples were included in the TCR-sequenced set, comprising around 19 Ad26.COV2.S vaccine recipients, 5 placebo recipients and 8 SARS-CoV-2 convalescent individuals. Participants in the trial were split at random into five groups of five each, receiving low-dose or high-dose Ad26.COV2.S once or twice, or else placebo on both occasions. Blinding of investigators to trial group allocation was maintained during experiments and outcome assessment.

The immunoSEQ Assay was the method used to sequence TCRbeta CDR3 regions. After extraction, genomic DNA underwent amplification by bias-controlled multiplex PCR, followed by high-throughput sequencing. The study's processing was this. To quantify the absolute abundance of every unique TCRbeta CDR3 region, sequences were collapsed and filtered. T cell fraction was estimated by normalizing TCRbeta template counts to usable DNA, with usable DNA measured through amplification of reference genes found in all nucleated cells. Repertoire TCRs were annotated as SARS-CoV-2-specific by exact matching of V gene, CDR3 amino acid sequence and J gene to a known reactive TCR set. The reference SARS-CoV-2 TCR set was derived from MIRA and filtered for enrichment in COVID-19-positive ImmuneCODE repertoires, a step that removed public or cross-reactive TCRs. Using the MIRA antigens, annotated TCRs were further analysed by specific ORF or by position within an ORF. Breadth was defined as the number of annotated unique rearrangements divided by the total number of unique productive rearrangements, and depth was defined as the summed frequency of the annotated unique rearrangements. TCR breadth was compared between groups using two-sided Wilcoxon rank-sum tests. TCRdb stores this immuneACCESS table with in-frame sequences only. Part of the clones is absent; in the studies checked, under half of the shortfall reflects unresolved V genes, and no reason is known for the rest. Clonal size and the V and J genes are those of that table, whereas D and trimming came from the DNA. The sample has approximately 420,000 clones on record, more than 75% of them singletons. About 3.5% of the sample is taken by the ten largest.

The sample's treatment or condition, from its label and the paper: around 19 received Ad26.COV2.S at low or high dose, single or two shots; a few received placebo; per-sample allocation not given. Repertoires of vaccine and placebo recipients were sequenced from samples collected on day 63 after the first injection. Between 29 July and 7 August 2020, Cohort 1b enrolled some 25 adults aged 18-55 years at one site in Boston, USA. Ad26.COV2.S was a replication-incompetent adenovirus type 26 vector expressing a prefusion-stabilized SARS-CoV-2 spike protein from the original Wuhan strain. Trimming at the junction amounts to 5 bases on V and 7 bases on J, and the germline ends lie 15 bases apart. The CDR3 spans 14 residues, from the cysteine through the phenylalanine. The only DNA kept is the CDR3, 42 bases in frame from the first base. Taken from the germline V gene (reference sequence), the CDR1 and CDR2 loops are MNHNY and SVGAGI.

Results the study describes overall, beyond this receptor: After vaccination, spike-specific CD8+ and CD4+ T cell responses were reported to show substantial breadth. According to the authors, total T cell responses may have been underestimated by the TCR breadth and depth analyses. The study was not powered for comparison of responses between vaccine doses or regimens. Compared with placebo recipients, Ad26.COV2.S recipients showed higher spike-specific TCR breadth (P = 0.0014). Comparable non-spike TCR breadth was observed between vaccine and placebo recipients, consistent with only spike being contained in the vaccine.

Rearrangement joined TRBV6-6 to TRBJ1-5, with a tentative D gene TRBD1 over 6 matching bases. This TCR derives from a person aged 18-60 years who received the Ad26.COV2.S COVID-19 vaccine or a placebo. The sample here was peripheral blood, taken in a trial of Ad26.COV2.S vaccine versus placebo. The DNA sequence follows: TGTGCCAGCAGTCTACAGGGTAGCGAACAGCCCCAGCATTTT. It specifies CASSLQGSEQPQHF.